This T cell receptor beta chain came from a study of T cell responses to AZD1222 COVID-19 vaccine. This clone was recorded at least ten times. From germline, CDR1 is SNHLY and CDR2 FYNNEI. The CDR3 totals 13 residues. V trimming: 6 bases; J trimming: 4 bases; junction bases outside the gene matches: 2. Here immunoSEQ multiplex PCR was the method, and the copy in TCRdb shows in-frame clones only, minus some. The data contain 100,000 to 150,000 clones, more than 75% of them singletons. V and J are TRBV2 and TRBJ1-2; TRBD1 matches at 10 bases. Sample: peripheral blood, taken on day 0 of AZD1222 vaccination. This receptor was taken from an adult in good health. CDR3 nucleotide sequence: TGTGCCAGCAGGGGGACAGGGGTCTATGGCTACACCTTC. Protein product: CASRGTGVYGYTF.